This T cell receptor beta chain was retrieved from a study of T cells after yellow fever vaccination. The study, taken as a whole, reports: The appearance of a small share of clonotypes in both CD4 and CD8 compartments was observed. Post-booster repertoires contained most primary-vaccination clones again (about 95% CD4, 85% to 90% CD8). Bulk-population clonotypes that are abundant could appear as contaminants in FACS-sorted repertoires.

This clonotype was observed at least ten times. Its antigen is still unknown. They built TCR cDNA with 5'RACE template switching, a step that put in a universal primer site and UMIs. Using its own MiXCR run on the 5' RACE reads, TCRdb lists one record per CDR3 protein. The repertoire has 300,000 or so distinct CDR3 sequences, approximately 8% of them found once; the top ten carry roughly 15%. After removal of 5 bases from V and 4 bases from J, the junction contained 9 bases not matched to a gene. This CDR3 is built from 16 residues. Germline CDR1 SGHRS, CDR2 YFSETQ. This clonotype was sampled from a young man who received the YFV17D yellow fever vaccine. Here the sequenced sample was PBMCs, taken more than 35 days after the first yellow fever vaccination. The chain combines TRBV5-1 with TRBJ2-1; 10 nucleotides line up with TRBD2. CDR3 in DNA: TGCGCCAGCAGAGTGCAAGCGGGGGGGCCTTACAATGAGCAGTTCTTC. This encodes CASRVQAGGPYNEQFF. The variable domain in full, completed from reference TRBV5-1 and TRBJ2-1, reads KAGVTQTPRYLIKTRGQQVTLSCSPISGHRSVSWYQQTPGQGLQFLFEYFSETQRNKGNFPGRFSGRQFSNSRSEMNVSTLELGDSALYLCASRVQAGGPYNEQFFGPGTRLTVL.